This TCR beta chain is drawn from a study of blood T cell repertoires in COVID-19. Produced via immunoSEQ multiplex PCR; TCRdb's table is partial and in-frame only. The sample includes more than 150,000 clones, approximately 80% of them seen just once. This CDR3 has 15 residues. Trimming stripped 2 bases from V and 3 bases from J, with 10 bases between. Germline lookup yields CDR1 MNHEY and CDR2 SVGAGI. The material sequenced was PBMCs or T cells enriched from blood (not recorded which). The rearrangement uses TRBV6-5 and TRBJ1-4; D is perhaps TRBD1 (5 bases). The sequence was obtained from a man aged 55-75 years who had been exposed to COVID-19. The CDR3, as DNA: TGTGCCAGCAGTTACGTGCGACAGCCTAATGAAAAACTGTTTTTT. Amino acid sequence: CASSYVRQPNEKLFF.